The next 10 T cell receptor beta chains were all read from a single sample in a study of cytomegalovirus exposure and HLA in healthy donors. Amplification used 60 Vbeta primers and 13 Jbeta primers. Only in-frame clones appear in the TCRdb table, and some are missing; sequencing was by immunoSEQ multiplex PCR. The data contain under 170,000 clones, about 64% of them seen just once; the ten biggest clones take up roughly 7%. Material: PBMCs. These receptors all come from a woman aged 55-75 years in good health and CMV-seropositive.

This clone turned up a few times. J is TRBJ2-7 and V is TRBV19; D may be TRBD2 (6 bases). Germline V lookup: CDR1 LNHDA, CDR2 SQIVND (reference sequence). V lost 1 base and J lost 0, with 13 bases in between. The CDR3 totals 16 residues. The CDR3 is CASSIGVGTASYEQYF. CDR3 DNA sequence: TGTGCCAGTAGTATAGGAGTGGGGACTGCCTCCTACGAGCAGTACTTC.

V usage is TRBV5-6 and J usage is TRBJ1-2; TRBD1 agrees at 8 bases. Per germline, CDR1 SGHDT and CDR2 YYEEEE. The CDR3 has 17 amino acids. Trimming removed 4 bases from V and 5 bases from J; junction bases left unmatched: 16. Here the CDR3 reads CASSTGTGPNFKYGYTF. The CDR3 DNA is TGTGCCAGCAGCACCGGGACAGGCCCTAATTTCAAGTATGGCTACACCTTC. Looking up the rest from reference TRBV5-6 and TRBJ1-2 gives the full variable domain: DAGVTQSPTHLIKTRGQQVTLRCSPKSGHDTVSWYQQALGQGPQFIFQYYEEEERQRGNFPDRFSGHQFPNYSSELNVNALLLGDSALYLCASSTGTGPNFKYGYTFGSGTRLTVV.

V usage is TRBV28 and J usage is TRBJ1-2; the D is unclear. The germline gives CDR1 MDHEN, CDR2 SYDVKM. The CDR3 totals 13 residues. V dropped 2 bases and J dropped 6 bases, with 10 bases sitting between them. The CDR3 loop is CASSLVMGDGYTF. The DNA of the CDR3 is TGTGCCAGCAGTTTAGTGATGGGAGATGGCTACACCTTC.

This chain links TRBV10-1 with TRBJ1-1; maybe TRBD1 (5 bases). V shed 4 bases and J shed 3 bases, with 9 bases lying between them. Looked up from germline, CDR1 is WNHNN and CDR2 is SYGVQD (reference sequence). This CDR3 is built from 13 residues. The CDR3 loop reads CASSVSRDTEAFF. DNA for the CDR3: TGCGCCAGCAGTGTATCCAGGGACACTGAAGCTTTCTTT.

A note on this clone: The junction departs from the called germline gene at one end, perhaps through a read error. The V and J genes are TRBV6-1 and TRBJ1-2; the D gene is possibly TRBD1 (5 bases). The germline V gene encodes CDR1 MNHNS and CDR2 SASEGT. This CDR3 has 14 residues. The CDR3 sequence is CASSEAGHLTLQPF. CDR3 DNA: TGTGCCAGCAGTGAAGCAGGACACCTTACTTTACAACCCTTC.

This sequence joins TRBV13 and TRBJ1-6; TRBD1 is a possible D gene (6 bases). This CDR3 has 17 amino acids. Germline V gene data show CDR1 as PRHDT and CDR2 as FYEKMQ (reference sequence). With 5 bases removed from V and 1 base from J, the gap between germline ends came to 15 bases. The CDR3 region has the DNA TGTGCCAGCAGCCCCCGGACAGAGAGATCCTATAATTCACCCCTCCACTTT. It encodes CASSPRTERSYNSPLHF.

This clone was seen a handful of times. The chain has TRBV19 and TRBJ2-2; 7 positions agree with TRBD1. The junction had 8 bases not matched to a gene; V was cut back by 1 base and J by 6 bases. This CDR3 spans 16 amino acids. CDR1 and CDR2 from the germline V gene are LNHDA and SQIVND (reference sequence). DNA for the CDR3: TGTGCCAGTAGTATAGGCTCAGGGGGAAGTCCCGGGGAGCTGTTTTTT. Translated: CASSIGSGGSPGELFF. Combining the CDR3 with reference TRBV19 and TRBJ2-2 gives the whole variable domain DGGITQSPKYLFRKEGQNVTLSCEQNLNHDAMYWYRQDPGQGLRLIYYSQIVNDFQKGDIAEGYSVSREKKESFPLTVTSAQKNPTAFYLCASSIGSGGSPGELFFGEGSRLTVL.

A remark on this clone: Other DNA sequences of this sample code for an identical CDR3. The chain is built from TRBV7-2 and TRBJ1-1; D uncertain. This CDR3 spans 11 amino acids. Trimming took 3 bases from V and 7 from J, leaving 6 bases between them. CDR1 is SGHTA, CDR2 FQGNSA, per germline. CDR3 nucleotide sequence: TGTGCCAGCAGCTTCTTCCTTGAAGCTTTCTTT. It translates to CASSFFLEAFF.

The CDR3 DNA reads as TGTGCCAGCAGCTCACTCGTGACAGATTTTAACTATGGCTACACCTTC. It is translated as CASSSLVTDFNYGYTF. The chain couples TRBV7-9 to TRBJ1-2, with a weak D call TRBD1 (5 bases). Germline V gene lookup returns CDR1 SEHNR and CDR2 FQNEAQ (reference sequence). Trimming removed 4 bases from V and 1 base from J, with 16 bases in between. The CDR3 has 16 residues.

The rearrangement joins TRBV19 to TRBJ2-5; 7 nucleotides match TRBD2. The trim removed 6 bases at V and 3 bases at J, leaving 4 bases unmatched. Per the germline V gene, CDR1 is LNHDA and CDR2 is SQIVND (reference sequence). This CDR3 has 13 residues. The CDR3 spells CASRASGKETQYF. In DNA form, the CDR3 reads TGTGCCAGTAGGGCTAGCGGTAAAGAGACCCAGTACTTC.